This T cell receptor beta chain derives from a study of cytomegalovirus exposure and HLA in healthy donors. The study, taken as a whole, reports: Earlier analysis yielded a pattern in which most TCR beta V segments were productive about 87% or about 30% of the time.

About this clone: The antigen is not known.

The PCR used 60 Vbeta and 13 Jbeta primers. Sequencing was performed with immunoSEQ multiplex PCR; in TCRdb, only in-frame clones are kept and a portion is missing. The data show over 150,000 clones, with about four fifths seen just once and roughly 3% held by the top ten. The length of the CDR3 is 18 residues. This receptor was identified in a male donor in good health and CMV-seronegative. This chain joins TRBV21-1 and TRBJ1-5; TRBD1, the D gene given by the table, was not confirmed from the DNA. TRBV21-1 is marked as a pseudogene. Specimen: PBMCs. The CDR3 region is CASRSVETGGAFRQPQHF. In DNA form, the CDR3 reads TGTGCCAGCAGGTCGGTGGAGACAGGGGGCGCCTTCCGGCAGCCCCAGCATTTT.